A selection of T cell receptor beta chains follows, all from one sample in a study of T cells in Graves' hyperthyroidism and ophthalmopathy. TCRdb processed the multiplex PCR reads anew with MiXCR; each CDR3 protein has one entry. The sample consists of 300,000 to 450,000 distinct CDR3 sequences, about 14% of them appearing once. The sequenced material came from blood. These receptors came from a woman in her thirties with Graves' ophthalmopathy. The CDR3 runs from the conserved cysteine through the conserved F or W. The order of the fields is D gene, clone size, J gene, V gene, CDR3 protein, CDR3 DNA. The D gene is left open where the match is weak. The size of a clone is reported for some rows only, either as once, few or many, or as a class for expanded clones.

d_gene: .
abundance: once
j_gene: TRBJ1-4
v_gene: TRBV20-1
CDR3aa: CSASLPGRNNEKLFF
CDR3nt: TGCAGTGCTAGTTTACCGGGGCGAAATAATGAAAAACTGTTTTTT

d_gene: TRBD1
abundance: many
j_gene: TRBJ1-6
v_gene: TRBV10-3
CDR3aa: CAISPTGAVDSPLHF
CDR3nt: TGTGCCATCAGTCCGACAGGGGCAGTGGATTCACCCCTCCACTTT

d_gene: .
abundance: many
j_gene: TRBJ1-2
v_gene: TRBV9
CDR3aa: CASSPIATGSSGYTF
CDR3nt: TGTGCCAGCAGCCCCATAGCCACAGGGAGTAGTGGCTACACCTTC

d_gene: .
abundance: many
j_gene: TRBJ2-1
v_gene: TRBV6-1
CDR3aa: CASSEDWGRGEQFF
CDR3nt: TGTGCCAGCAGTGAAGACTGGGGGCGAGGTGAGCAGTTCTTC

d_gene: .
abundance: .
j_gene: TRBJ2-1
v_gene: TRBV6-1
CDR3aa: CASSDSRRTTYNEQFF
CDR3nt: TGTGCCAGCAGTGATTCTCGTAGGACAACCTACAATGAGCAGTTCTTC

d_gene: TRBD1
abundance: few
j_gene: TRBJ2-2
v_gene: TRBV5-8
CDR3aa: CASSPDRVTGELFF
CDR3nt: TGTGCCAGCAGTCCTGACAGGGTGACCGGGGAGCTGTTTTTC

d_gene: TRBD1
abundance: many
j_gene: TRBJ2-2
v_gene: TRBV6-1
CDR3aa: CASLVQGAVGELFF
CDR3nt: TGTGCCAGTCTCGTGCAGGGGGCGGTCGGGGAGCTGTTTTTT

d_gene: .
abundance: many
j_gene: TRBJ1-5
v_gene: TRBV28
CDR3aa: CASWIRDVNNQPQHF
CDR3nt: TGTGCCAGCTGGATAAGGGATGTAAACAATCAGCCCCAGCATTTT

d_gene: TRBD2
abundance: many
j_gene: TRBJ2-3
v_gene: TRBV18
CDR3aa: CASSPTSGEDTQYF
CDR3nt: TGTGCCAGCTCACCGACTAGCGGGGAAGATACGCAGTATTTT

d_gene: TRBD1
abundance: many
j_gene: TRBJ1-5
v_gene: TRBV7-2
CDR3aa: CASSLLGQGLTYSNQPQHF
CDR3nt: TGTGCCAGCAGCCTTCTAGGACAGGGTCTAACTTATAGCAATCAGCCCCAGCATTTT

d_gene: .
abundance: .
j_gene: TRBJ2-5
v_gene: TRBV4-1
CDR3aa: CASSQDKGGGLQETQYF
CDR3nt: TGCGCCAGCAGCCAAGATAAGGGGGGGGGCCTGCAAGAGACCCAGTACTTC

d_gene: .
abundance: many
j_gene: TRBJ1-6
v_gene: TRBV7-8
CDR3aa: CASSLGGAVSSYNSPLHF
CDR3nt: TGTGCCAGCAGCTTAGGGGGGGCGGTTAGCTCCTATAATTCACCCCTCCACTTT

d_gene: TRBD1
abundance: many
j_gene: TRBJ1-2
v_gene: TRBV3-1
CDR3aa: CASSQTGGSGYTF
CDR3nt: TGTGCCAGCAGCCAGACAGGGGGTAGTGGCTACACCTTC